Listed below are T cell receptor beta chains from one sample, sequenced in a study of blood T cell repertoires in COVID-19. The table came from immunoSEQ multiplex PCR; TCRdb's copy has only in-frame clones and leaves some out. The profile shows roughly 230,000 clones, about 87% of them singletons. Sample: peripheral blood. Every receptor here comes from a man in his 70s with acute or convalescent COVID-19. The CDR3 runs from the conserved cysteine through the conserved F or W. A D gene is named only where the DNA matches it firmly. Not all rows give a size; the values are once, few, many and, for expanded clones, a class.

size	D	V	J	DNA	CDR3
NA	TRBD1	TRBV4-1	TRBJ2-1	TGCGCCAGCAGCCAAAGGACAGGGAGCTCCTACAATGAGCAGTTCTTC	CASSQRTGSSYNEQFF
NA	TRBD1	TRBV18	TRBJ1-5	TGTGCCAGCTCACCAGGACAGGGGCTCGGGGCCCAGCATTTT	CASSPGQGLGAQHF
NA	TRBD1	TRBV7-6	TRBJ2-6	TGTGCCAGCAGCTTAGCTGCCGGGACAGGGGCCTCTGGGGCCAACGTCCTGACTTTC	CASSLAAGTGASGANVLTF
NA	NA	TRBV12-5	TRBJ1-1	TGTGCTAGTGGTCTCTCCACGAACTACGCTGAAGCTTTCTTT	CASGLSTNYAEAFF
NA	NA	TRBV2	TRBJ1-5	TGTGCCAGCAAGGAAGGCAGGCCGTCCAATCAGCCCCAGCATTTT	CASKEGRPSNQPQHF
NA	TRBD2	TRBV29-1	TRBJ2-1	TGCAGCGGAAAGGGACTAGCGGATTACTACAATGAGCAGTTCTTC	CSGKGLADYYNEQFF
NA	TRBD2	TRBV5-1	TRBJ2-3	TGCGCCAGCAGCTTGCCCACTAGCGGGAGCGCAGATACGCAGTATTTT	CASSLPTSGSADTQYF
NA	TRBD1	TRBV10-3	TRBJ1-2	TGTGCCTCGACGTCAGGGGGACCCTATGGCTACACCTTC	CASTSGGPYGYTF
NA	NA	TRBV7-6	TRBJ2-7	TGTGCCAGCAGCAACCTTGGGGCTAGCTCCTACGAGCAGTACTTC	CASSNLGASSYEQYF
few	TRBD2	TRBV25-1	TRBJ2-7	TGTGCCAGCAGTGACGGGAGGGCGGCTTCCGAGCAGTACTTC	CASSDGRAASEQYF
NA	NA	TRBV7-9	TRBJ2-5	TGTGCCAGCAGCTTAGTGGCGGGAAGGGAGACCCAGTACTTC	CASSLVAGRETQYF
NA	NA	TRBV11-2	TRBJ2-7	TGTGCCAGCAGCCCCGGCGTGGACACTCGGGGGGAGCAGTACTTC	CASSPGVDTRGEQYF
NA	TRBD1	TRBV9	TRBJ2-7	TGTGCCAGCAGCGTAGAAGGGGGCCCCGCCTACGAGCAGTACTTC	CASSVEGGPAYEQYF
NA	NA	TRBV29-1	TRBJ2-1	TGCAGCCCTCGGGGAAACAATGAGCAGTTCTTC	CSPRGNNEQFF
NA	NA	TRBV4-3	TRBJ2-7	TGCGCCAGCAGCCAAGATCAGGGGACCTCCTACGAGCAGTACTTC	CASSQDQGTSYEQYF
NA	NA	TRBV19	TRBJ1-3	TGTGCCAGTAGTACAGGAACCTCTGGAAACACCATATATTTT	CASSTGTSGNTIYF
few	NA	TRBV7-9	TRBJ2-5	TGTGCCAGCAGCTACGGGGAGACCCAGTACTTC	CASSYGETQYF
NA	TRBD1	TRBV5-1	TRBJ1-6	TGCGCCAGCAGCTTGGCCTCAGGGGGCAACTCTAATTCACCCCTCCACTTT	CASSLASGGNSNSPLHF
NA	TRBD2	TRBV5-3	TRBJ2-4	TGTGCCAGAAGCTTGGGCGGGAGAGGTGGAAACATTCAGTACTTC	CARSLGGRGGNIQYF
NA	NA	TRBV21-1	TRBJ2-7	TGTGCCAGCAGCAAATGGGACAGGGAGCTCTTTTACGAGCAGTACTTC	CASSKWDRELFYEQYF
NA	TRBD1	TRBV18	TRBJ1-2	TGTGCCAGCTCACCACCGCGGGCAGGGGGCACATCCTATGGCTACACCTTC	CASSPPRAGGTSYGYTF
NA	TRBD1	TRBV9	TRBJ2-2	TGTGCCAGCAGCGTAGGGGACAGAACCACCGGGGAGCTGTTTTTT	CASSVGDRTTGELFF
NA	NA	TRBV28	TRBJ1-2	TGTGCCAGCAGTCCTCTGTATGGCTACACCTTC	CASSPLYGYTF
NA	TRBD1	TRBV7-9	TRBJ1-2	TGTGCCAGCAGCCGTGGGACAGGCGGCGGCTACACCTTC	CASSRGTGGGYTF
NA	TRBD2	TRBV5-1	TRBJ2-7	TGCGCCAGCAGTCCCGGGACTAGCGCTACCTACGAGCAGTACTTC	CASSPGTSATYEQYF
NA	NA	TRBV7-9	TRBJ1-1	TGTGCCAGCAGCTCCCTCTACGGGGGGCGCGCTGAAGCTTTCTTT	CASSSLYGGRAEAFF
once	TRBD1	TRBV28	TRBJ1-1	TGTGCCAGCAGTCAACCGTCCAGGGGGCTTGCTTTCTTT	CASSQPSRGLAFF
NA	TRBD1	TRBV19	TRBJ2-2	TGTGCCAGTAGTATGGACAGGAAAGACACCGGGGAGCTGTTTTTT	CASSMDRKDTGELFF
NA	NA	TRBV4-1	TRBJ1-5	TGCGCCAGCAGCCAATCCGGGGGAGGGGGGACGGACTTGACCCAGCATTTT	CASSQSGGGGTDLTQHF
NA	TRBD1	TRBV19	TRBJ2-3	TGTGCCAGTAGTTCCCCGGACAGGGATGTAGCAGATACGCAGTATTTT	CASSSPDRDVADTQYF
NA	NA	TRBV9	TRBJ2-2	TGTGCCAGCAGCGTAGTTAGTCACACCGGGGAGCTGTTTTTT	CASSVVSHTGELFF
once	NA	TRBV24-1	TRBJ2-5	TGTGCCACCAGTGAGGCTACAGATTACCAAGAGACCCAGTACTTC	CATSEATDYQETQYF
NA	TRBD2	TRBV2	TRBJ2-3	TGTGCCAGCAAAAACCCTCAGAGCGGGAGGGGAGATACGCAGTATTTT	CASKNPQSGRGDTQYF
NA	TRBD1	TRBV18	TRBJ2-7	TGTGCCAGCTCCCTACTGACAGGGGGCAACGAGCAGTACTTC	CASSLLTGGNEQYF
NA	NA	TRBV9	TRBJ1-5	TGTGCCAGCAGCGAGAAGGGGGATAGCAATCAGCCCCAGCATTTT	CASSEKGDSNQPQHF
NA	TRBD2	TRBV5-1	TRBJ2-5	TGCGCCAGCAGCCCCTTTGCGGGAGTAGAGACCCAGTACTTC	CASSPFAGVETQYF
NA	NA	TRBV29-1	TRBJ1-1	TGCAGCGGGTACAGGGTCCCCCCCACTGAAGCTTTCTTT	CSGYRVPPTEAFF
NA	TRBD2	TRBV5-1	TRBJ2-1	TGCGCCAGCAGCACACTAGCGGGGCCTTACAATGAGCAGTTCTTC	CASSTLAGPYNEQFF
once	TRBD2	TRBV18	TRBJ2-1	TGTGCCAGCTCACCACTAGGACTAGCGGGAGGGAGGCGTGTCGGTGAGCAGTTCTTC	CASSPLGLAGGRRVGEQFF
many	TRBD1	TRBV2	TRBJ2-2	TGTGCCAGCAGACCCGCGACAGGGGGCGATAACACCGGGGAGCTGTTTTTT	CASRPATGGDNTGELFF
once	NA	TRBV16	TRBJ2-5	TGTGCCAGCAGCCAAGGCGGCTACCAAGAGACCCAGTACTTC	CASSQGGYQETQYF
NA	NA	TRBV7-3	TRBJ2-1	TGTGCCAGCAGCTTAGAGGTCTCCCTCGGTGGGAATGAGCAGTTCTTC	CASSLEVSLGGNEQFF
NA	TRBD1	TRBV7-9	TRBJ2-5	TGTGCCAGCAGCTTCTCCTCGACAGGGGGAGAGACCCAGTACTTC	CASSFSSTGGETQYF
NA	NA	TRBV7-2	TRBJ1-5	TGTGCCAGCAGCGAAGCGGGGGGGAGGGAACAGCCCCAGCATTTT	CASSEAGGREQPQHF
NA	TRBD1	TRBV27	TRBJ1-4	TGTGCCAGCAGCCGGACAGGAGGGGACCCTGAAAAACTGTTTTTT	CASSRTGGDPEKLFF
NA	TRBD1	TRBV4-2	TRBJ2-7	TGTGCCAGCAGCCAAGTAATGGGACAGACCTACGAGCAGTACTTC	CASSQVMGQTYEQYF
NA	NA	TRBV28	TRBJ1-2	TGTGCCAGCAGCCAGCAGGCAGGGTCCTATGGCTACACCTTC	CASSQQAGSYGYTF